Below, 32 T cell receptor beta chains from the same sample are listed, as sequenced in a study of blood T cell repertoires in COVID-19. Generated by immunoSEQ multiplex PCR, the TCRdb table keeps only in-frame clones and is missing some. Here the sample spans some 11,000 clones, about three quarters being singletons. Input material: peripheral blood. All receptors come from a human donor in a cohort sampled during active COVID-19.

The table lists this clone with a few counts. This chain joins TRBV28 and TRBJ1-5; 9 positions match TRBD1. The CDR3 is 19 amino acids. V lost 4 bases and J lost 0; bases outside the gene matches: 13. Germline CDR1 and CDR2: MDHEN and SYDVKM. The CDR3 sequence: CASSSIRGTGTLSNQPQHF. The CDR3 coding sequence is TGTGCCAGCAGTTCGATCAGGGGGACAGGGACCCTTAGCAATCAGCCCCAGCATTTT.

The chain couples TRBV5-1 to TRBJ1-1, with D possibly being TRBD1 (5 bases). The CDR3 has 13 amino acids. Trimming took 2 bases from V and 4 from J, leaving 9 bases between them. Germline values: CDR1 SGHRS, CDR2 YFSETQ. The DNA of the CDR3 is TGCGCCAGCAGCTTATCCGGGGGCACTGAAGCTTTCTTT. Its protein product is CASSLSGGTEAFF.

This clone was seen repeatedly, ten times or more. V gene TRBV19 combines with J gene TRBJ1-1; possible D gene TRBD1, 5 bases. The CDR3 has 15 amino acids. The ends were cut back, 7 bases at V and 1 base at J, with 16 bases in the middle. Germline V lookup: CDR1 LNHDA, CDR2 SQIVND (reference sequence). The CDR3 here is CASTKQDPGNTEAFF. CDR3 nucleotide sequence: TGTGCCAGTACCAAACAGGACCCAGGGAACACTGAAGCTTTCTTT.

This clone was recorded once. The genes are TRBV5-1 and TRBJ2-1; no clear D gene. The CDR3 spans 15 residues. Trimming pared 0 bases from V and 3 bases from J, leaving 10 bases between. From germline, CDR1 is SGHRS and CDR2 YFSETQ. CDR3 nucleotides: TGCGCCAGCAGCTTGGCCATATACAGCTACAATGAGCAGTTCTTC. Encoded protein: CASSLAIYSYNEQFF.

Only a few counts were recorded for this clone. V gene TRBV11-3 combines with J gene TRBJ2-2, with TRBD1 as a possible D gene (6 bases). The CDR3 extends over 15 amino acids. V dropped 0 bases and J dropped 7 bases, with 12 bases sitting between them. Germline V gene data show CDR1 as SGHNT and CDR2 as YENEEA. The CDR3 loop is CASSLDNRDGGELFF. The CDR3 coding sequence is TGTGCCAGCAGCTTAGATAACAGGGACGGCGGGGAGCTGTTTTTT.

This clone appeared once. The genes are TRBV7-9 and TRBJ2-5; no clear D. The germline CDR1 and CDR2 sequences are SEHNR and FQNEAQ (reference sequence). Trimming removed 2 bases at V and 5 bases at J, with 12 bases between. CDR3 length: 14 amino acids. CDR3 loop: CASSLSSGRETQYF. CDR3 nucleotide sequence: TGTGCCAGCAGCTTATCGTCAGGTCGGGAGACCCAGTACTTC.

This chain connects TRBV7-2 to TRBJ1-2; possibly TRBD1 for D (6 bases). CDR1 and CDR2 from the germline V gene are SGHTA and FQGNSA. The V and J ends lost 5 bases and 7 bases respectively, with 14 bases between them. The CDR3 is 13 residues long. The chain's CDR3 is CASSTQGYGGYTF. The CDR3 nucleotides read TGTGCCAGCAGCACACAGGGTTACGGTGGCTACACCTTC. The full variable domain, completed using reference TRBV7-2 and TRBJ1-2, is GAGVSQSPSNKVTEKGKDVELRCDPISGHTALYWYRQSLGQGLEFLIYFQGNSAPDKSGLPSDRFSAERTGGSVSTLTIQRTQQEDSAVYLCASSTQGYGGYTFGSGTRLTVV.

The rearrangement links TRBV7-2 to TRBJ2-5; no clear D gene. The ends were cut back, 2 bases at V and 5 bases at J, with 15 bases in the middle. The CDR3 is 15 residues long. Germline V CDR1 and CDR2: SGHTA, FQGNSA. The CDR3 protein is CASSLKAARRETQYF. CDR3 nucleotide sequence: TGTGCCAGCAGCTTAAAGGCGGCCCGGCGGGAGACCCAGTACTTC.

In its sample, this clone was seen once. This chain uses TRBV15 with TRBJ1-1; a possible D gene is TRBD1 (5 bases). Germline-derived CDR1 and CDR2 are LNHNV and YYDKDF (reference sequence). Trimming shortened V by 5 bases and J by 4 bases, and 14 bases separated the two germline ends. This CDR3 contains 14 residues. CDR3 bases: TGTGCCACCAGCGGCAGGGCGGGGGGCACTGAAGCTTTCTTT. Translation: CATSGRAGGTEAFF. Looking up the rest from reference TRBV15 and TRBJ1-1 gives the full variable domain: DAMVIQNPRYQVTQFGKPVTLSCSQTLNHNVMYWYQQKSSQAPKLLFHYYDKDFNNEADTPDNFQSRRPNTSFCFLDIRSPGLGDTAMYLCATSGRAGGTEAFFGQGTRLTVV.

The chain is built from TRBV5-1 and TRBJ1-1; 8 bases align to TRBD1. This CDR3 is built from 13 residues. Germline lookup yields CDR1 SGHRS and CDR2 YFSETQ. With 4 bases clipped from V and 3 bases from J, the junction kept 2 bases outside the gene matches. The CDR3 DNA reads TGCGCCAGCAGCCCGGGACAGGACACTGAAGCTTTCTTT. Residues: CASSPGQDTEAFF.

V usage is TRBV15 and J usage is TRBJ2-7; TRBD1 agrees at 9 bases. Looked up from germline, CDR1 is LNHNV and CDR2 is YYDKDF (reference sequence). The V segment lost 3 bases and the J segment 4 bases; nucleotides outside the gene matches: 4. The CDR3 loop spans 14 amino acids. The CDR3 DNA reads TGTGCCACCAGCAGTCCCGGGACAGGGTACGAGCAGTACTTC. Amino acids: CATSSPGTGYEQYF. Supplemented by reference TRBV15 and TRBJ2-7, the full variable domain reads DAMVIQNPRYQVTQFGKPVTLSCSQTLNHNVMYWYQQKSSQAPKLLFHYYDKDFNNEADTPDNFQSRRPNTSFCFLDIRSPGLGDTAMYLCATSSPGTGYEQYFGPGTRLTVT.

The V and J genes are TRBV2 and TRBJ2-5; D perhaps matches TRBD1 (7 bases). V gave up 1 base and J gave up 3 bases, with 12 bases separating them. CDR3 size: 15 residues. Germline values: CDR1 SNHLY, CDR2 FYNNEI. CDR3 residues: CASSEDRGGEETQYF. The CDR3 DNA is TGTGCCAGCAGTGAAGACAGGGGCGGGGAAGAGACCCAGTACTTC.

The chain carries TRBV2 and TRBJ2-7; a weak D match, TRBD2 (6 bases). CDR1 and CDR2 from the germline V gene are SNHLY and FYNNEI. This CDR3 has 16 amino acids. V lost 6 bases to trimming and J lost 3 bases, with 21 bases between them. The CDR3 DNA sequence: TGTGCCAGCAGCCCACCACCGGTGGGGGGTTTCTACGAGCAGTACTTC. The encoded protein is CASSPPPVGGFYEQYF.

The chain combines TRBV19 with TRBJ2-7; 9 nucleotides agree with TRBD2. The CDR3 consists of 14 residues. V shed 9 bases, J shed 7 bases, and the junction held 13 bases outside the gene matches. CDR1 is LNHDA, CDR2 SQIVND, per germline (reference sequence). Here the CDR3 reads CASRVQASGTEQYF. CDR3 bases: TGTGCCAGCAGGGTCCAGGCTAGCGGGACTGAGCAGTACTTC.

This chain connects TRBV5-1 to TRBJ2-3, with TRBD2 identical over 9 bases. V gave up 5 bases and J gave up 1 base; unmatched junction bases: 14. Germline V gene data show CDR1 as SGHRS and CDR2 as YFSETQ. The CDR3 totals 18 residues. CDR3 DNA: TGCGCCAGCAGACTCGGAGGGGCGGGAGGGTTCGGCACAGATACGCAGTATTTT. Amino acids: CASRLGGAGGFGTDTQYF.

The gene calls are TRBV6-2 or TRBV6-3 and TRBJ2-7; 8 bases fit TRBD2. This CDR3 has 15 residues. CDR1 and CDR2 (germline): MNHEY, SVGEGT. With V trimmed by 5 bases and J by 6 bases, 12 bases remained unmatched. CDR3 nucleotide sequence: TGTGCCAGCAGTCATCCTATAGCGGGAATAGGCGAGCAGTACTTC. Its translation is CASSHPIAGIGEQYF.

The J gene is TRBJ2-7, the V gene TRBV5-1; 9 nucleotides line up with TRBD1. CDR1 and CDR2 (germline): SGHRS, YFSETQ. V shed 0 bases and J 0 bases; nucleotides not matched to a gene: 7. This CDR3 has 17 residues. The CDR3 sequence: CASSLGSGTGSSYEQYF. CDR3 in DNA: TGCGCCAGCAGCTTGGGGTCTGGGACAGGGTCCTCCTACGAGCAGTACTTC.

V gene TRBV6-1 combines with J gene TRBJ1-4; the D is unclear. The V end lost 3 bases, the J end lost 4 bases, and 9 bases lay between the germline ends. The CDR3 length is 14 residues. From germline, CDR1 is MNHNS and CDR2 SASEGT. CDR3 residues: CASSEWSGNEKLFF. The CDR3, as DNA: TGTGCCAGCAGTGAGTGGAGTGGTAATGAAAAACTGTTTTTT.

V and J are TRBV3-1 (or the pseudogene TRBV3-2) and TRBJ2-1; 13 bases fit TRBD2. CDR1 is LGHDT, CDR2 YNNKEL, per germline (reference sequence). This CDR3 has 16 residues. The V and J ends lost 0 bases and 6 bases, in that order; junction bases with no gene match: 2. The CDR3 coding sequence is TGTGCCAGCAGCCAAGAGCGACTAGCGGGAGGCAATGAGCAGTTCTTC. Protein sequence: CASSQERLAGGNEQFF.

The CDR3 region has the DNA TGTGCCAGCAGCTCGCCGGGACTAGTGGCAGATACGCAGTATTTT. Protein: CASSSPGLVADTQYF. This rearrangement joins TRBV5-6 to TRBJ2-3, with TRBD2 identical over 8 bases. Looked up from germline, CDR1 is SGHDT and CDR2 is YYEEEE. The junction had 7 bases not matched to a gene; V was cut back by 3 bases and J by 4 bases. CDR3 length equals 15 residues.

The chain carries TRBV11-3 and TRBJ1-1; D is perhaps TRBD1 (5 bases). Germline loops: CDR1 SGHNT, CDR2 YENEEA. The CDR3 is made up of 14 amino acids. Trimming cost V 6 bases and J 3 bases, with 14 bases left between them. The CDR3, as DNA: TGTGCCAGCAGTAATATACAGGTGTACACTGAAGCTTTCTTT. It codes for CASSNIQVYTEAFF.

This chain uses TRBV11-2 with TRBJ2-1; 8 nucleotides match TRBD2. CDR1 and CDR2 from the germline V gene are SGHAT and FQNNGV. The CDR3 runs to 16 residues. The J segment lost 7 bases and the V segment lost 5 bases, leaving 13 bases of the junction unmatched. This CDR3 reads CASSLRREGRRNEQFF. The CDR3 DNA is TGTGCCAGCAGCCTTAGACGGGAGGGCCGTAGAAATGAGCAGTTCTTC.

This chain uses TRBV19 with TRBJ2-1, with 10 positions matching TRBD2. This CDR3 region has 13 residues. The germline V gene encodes CDR1 LNHDA and CDR2 SQIVND (reference sequence). V was pared by 6 bases and J by 6 bases, with 2 bases of the junction left unmatched. The CDR3 reads CASSLAGGNEQFF. In DNA, the CDR3 is TGTGCCAGTAGCTTAGCGGGAGGCAATGAGCAGTTCTTC.

This clone was picked up a small number of times. The chain combines TRBV19 with TRBJ2-1; D gene ambiguous. This CDR3 region has 14 residues. CDR1 is LNHDA, CDR2 SQIVND, per germline (reference sequence). Trimming removed 1 base at V and 0 bases at J, with 4 bases between. CDR3 region: CASSIGSSYNEQFF. The CDR3 DNA reads as TGTGCCAGTAGTATAGGGAGCTCCTACAATGAGCAGTTCTTC.

This clone appeared a few times. This chain connects TRBV28 to TRBJ1-2; TRBD1 aligns across 9 bases. This CDR3 is built from 15 residues. CDR1 and CDR2 (germline): MDHEN, SYDVKM. Trimming at V came to 5 bases and at J to 7 bases, leaving 11 bases not matched to a gene. CDR3 coding DNA: TGTGCCAGCAGTCCGCAAACAGGGGGCGTTCGTGGCTACACCTTC. This encodes CASSPQTGGVRGYTF.

This clone was detected only a few times. The V call is TRBV7-3, the J call TRBJ2-2; TRBD2 matches at 13 bases. V was clipped by 4 bases and J by 4 bases; unmatched bases: 3. CDR1 SGHTA and CDR2 FQGTGA come from the germline V gene. The CDR3 has 16 residues. The CDR3 here is CASSSTSGRVTGELFF. The DNA of the CDR3 is TGTGCCAGCAGCTCCACTAGCGGGAGGGTCACCGGGGAGCTGTTTTTT. Complete variable domain (other parts from reference TRBV7-3 and TRBJ2-2): GAGVSQTPSNKVTEKGKYVELRCDPISGHTALYWYRQSLGQGPEFLIYFQGTGAADDSGLPNDRFFAVRPEGSVSTLKIQRTERGDSAVYLCASSSTSGRVTGELFFGEGSRLTVL.

The chain has TRBV4-1 and TRBJ1-2; no definite D call. CDR3 length: 17 amino acids. Germline CDR1 reads MGHRA; CDR2 reads YSYEKL. The V gene lost 4 bases and the J gene lost 4 bases, with 22 bases spanning the gap. CDR3 nucleotide sequence: TGCGCCAGCAGCCCCTCCTTGGCTTCCTTTCTCACCTATGGCTACACCTTC. It codes for CASSPSLASFLTYGYTF.

The chain links TRBV30 to TRBJ2-7; TRBD2 agrees at 8 bases. Germline lookup yields CDR1 GTSNPN and CDR2 SVGIG (reference sequence). There are 16 residues in the CDR3. Trimming cost V 0 bases and J 0 bases; bases outside gene matches: 7. For the CDR3, the DNA is TGTGCCTGGAGTGTCCCCTTCAGCGGGAGCTCCTACGAGCAGTACTTC. Translating gives CAWSVPFSGSSYEQYF.

The chain has TRBV2 and TRBJ2-4; maybe TRBD2 (5 bases). Looked up from germline, CDR1 is SNHLY and CDR2 is FYNNEI. The CDR3 consists of 15 residues. V lost 6 bases and J 8 bases, leaving 20 bases between the germline ends. The CDR3 DNA sequence: TGTGCCAGCAGGGAGGACGGACTCCTCGGGCACATTCAGTACTTC. Translation: CASREDGLLGHIQYF.

The gene calls are TRBV29-1 and TRBJ1-2; possibly TRBD1 for D (6 bases). Trimming took off 6 bases at V and 4 bases at J, with 9 bases between the two ends. The CDR3 spans 11 residues. The germline V gene has CDR1 SQVTM and CDR2 ANQGSEA. CDR3 nucleotides: TGCAGCGTGTTACAGGGCTATGGCTACACCTTC. Amino acid sequence: CSVLQGYGYTF.

The V gene is TRBV20-1, the J gene TRBJ2-5; D remains unclear. Germline V lookup: CDR1 DFQATT, CDR2 SNEGSKA (reference sequence). CDR3 size: 11 residues. V was clipped by 3 bases and J by 5 bases, with 7 bases between them. The CDR3 DNA sequence: TGCAGTGCTAGGGTAGTCGAGACCCAGTACTTC. Protein: CSARVVETQYF.

The gene calls are TRBV4-2 and TRBJ2-1; TRBD2 agrees at 8 bases. Germline CDR1 LGHNA, CDR2 YNFKEQ. J lost 2 bases, V lost 0 bases, and 3 bases had no gene match. This CDR3 has 16 amino acids. The CDR3 here is CASSQEGGGTYNEQFF. CDR3 nucleotides: TGTGCCAGCAGCCAAGAGGGCGGGGGGACCTACAATGAGCAGTTCTTC.